What follows describes a single T cell receptor beta chain. What it binds is unknown. TCRdb re-called the reads through MiXCR, storing one row per CDR3 protein. Seen here are 300,000 or so distinct CDR3 sequences, roughly 25% observed once, and the top ten hold about 15%. CDR3 size: 14 residues. V was shortened by 4 bases and J by 6 bases, with 16 bases between the two germline ends. The germline V gene encodes CDR1 SGHTA and CDR2 FQGNSA. The sample comes from a study of T cell repertoires in cytomegalovirus infection. Overall study: Public TCR beta signatures indicated both CMV infection and matching HLA type.

Broader study findings: Dominant in the ex vivo response were TCR beta clonotypes restricted by HLA-C and specific for CMV. Accumulated public TCR beta family frequency recognized individuals carrying CMV together with the relevant HLA.

The receptor was isolated from a human donor in good health (CMV status not recorded). Some clones in this sample may be carry-over from other donors' samples. The specimen was PBMCs. The chain has TRBV7-2 and TRBJ2-7; tentative D call: TRBD1 (7 bases). CDR3 nucleotides: TGTGCCAGCAGCTCAGGGGGGACACGTCGCGAGCAGTACTTC. Its protein is CASSSGGTRREQYF.